A selection of T cell receptor beta chains follows, all from one sample in a study of cytomegalovirus exposure and HLA in healthy donors. Profiled with immunoSEQ multiplex PCR; TCRdb holds only in-frame clones, not every one. The data contain more than 100,000 clones, over 70% of them seen just once; the ten biggest clones take up 4%. The specimen was PBMCs. The receptors stem from a man aged 50-60 years in good health and CMV-seropositive. CDR3s include the opening cysteine and the closing phenylalanine or tryptophan. The order of the fields is V gene, D gene, J gene, clone size, CDR3 DNA, CDR3 protein. The D gene is left open where the match is weak. Expanded clones are given a class, and other clones once, few, many or no size at all.

TRBV5-1	TRBD1	TRBJ2-2	NA	TGCGCCAGCAGTTGGGACAGGGGACACACCGGGGAGCTGTTTTTT	CASSWDRGHTGELFF
TRBV5-4	TRBD1	TRBJ2-7	NA	TGTGCCAGCAGCTTAGGGCCGACGGGACAGGGGGCCGGGGAGCAGTACTTC	CASSLGPTGQGAGEQYF
TRBV28	TRBD2	TRBJ2-7	NA	TGTGCCAGCAGTTTCCATACTAGCGGGATAACGGACCCCTATTACTACGAGCAGTACTTC	CASSFHTSGITDPYYYEQYF
TRBV30	TRBD1	TRBJ2-3	NA	TGTGCCTGGAGTCGGGACAGGGCGACAGATACGCAGTATTTT	CAWSRDRATDTQYF
TRBV9	NA	TRBJ2-3	NA	TGTGCCAGCAGCGTAGGACCCCCCGGGAAGAACACAGATACGCAGTATTTT	CASSVGPPGKNTDTQYF
TRBV27	TRBD1	TRBJ2-5	NA	TGTGCCAGCAGTTTACAGGGGGCGAATAGGGAGACCCAGTACTTC	CASSLQGANRETQYF
TRBV4-2	TRBD2	TRBJ2-1	few	TGTGCCAGCAGCCAAGACCCCCTAGCGGCTTGGGGGGAGCAGTTCTTC	CASSQDPLAAWGEQFF
TRBV5-4	NA	TRBJ1-5	NA	TGTGCCAGCAGCTTGTGGGGAGAGCCCCAGCATTTT	CASSLWGEPQHF
TRBV19	TRBD2	TRBJ2-2	NA	TGTGCCAGTAGTGGTCCATTTGCGGGAGGGCCCAAATCCGGGGAGCTGTTTTTT	CASSGPFAGGPKSGELFF
TRBV28	TRBD1	TRBJ1-5	NA	TGTGCCAGCCGGGGACAGGGGAGCAATCAGCCCCAGCATTTT	CASRGQGSNQPQHF
TRBV19	NA	TRBJ2-7	few	TGTGCCAGTAGCTTACGGGATCATGGGGCCTACGAGCAGTACTTC	CASSLRDHGAYEQYF
TRBV28	TRBD1	TRBJ1-5	NA	TGTGCCAGCAGGTCAACAGGGGTTTGGAATCAGCCCCAGCATTTT	CASRSTGVWNQPQHF
TRBV7-3	TRBD1	TRBJ2-3	once	TGTGCCAGCAGCGCCGACAGGGCGAAAGGAACAGATACGCAGTATTTT	CASSADRAKGTDTQYF
TRBV28	TRBD2	TRBJ2-7	NA	TGTGCCAGCAGTATCCCTAGCGGGAGGGCCCTATCCTCCTACGAGCAGTACTTC	CASSIPSGRALSSYEQYF
TRBV28	TRBD1	TRBJ2-2	NA	TGTGCCAGCAGTTTCCAGGGGGCGCGGACCGGGGAGCTGTTTTTT	CASSFQGARTGELFF
TRBV28	TRBD1	TRBJ2-7	NA	TGTGCCAGCAGTCCCCCGGACAGGACCTACGAGCAGTACTTC	CASSPPDRTYEQYF
TRBV4-1	NA	TRBJ2-7	NA	TGCGCCAGCAGCCAAGGGAACCAGGTTTTTTTCTCCTACGAGCAGTACTTC	CASSQGNQVFFSYEQYF
TRBV4-2	NA	TRBJ2-3	once	TGTGCCAGCAGCCAAGAAAGTTTGCAGGGGGGTTGGGATACGCAGTATTTT	CASSQESLQGGWDTQYF
TRBV5-4	NA	TRBJ2-1	NA	TGTGCCAGCAGCCCATATCGGAGGAGCTCCTACAATGAGCAGTTCTTC	CASSPYRRSSYNEQFF
TRBV11-2	NA	TRBJ2-3	NA	TGTGCCAGCAGCTTAGGCTTGATTTCATCAAGCGATACGCAGTATTTT	CASSLGLISSSDTQYF
TRBV28	TRBD1	TRBJ1-5	NA	TGTGCCAGCAGCCTACTAACCGGGACAGGGACGAAGGAGCCCCAGCATTTT	CASSLLTGTGTKEPQHF
TRBV30	NA	TRBJ1-3	NA	TGTGCCTGGACCGGGGTTGGCTCTGGAAACACCATATATTTT	CAWTGVGSGNTIYF
TRBV2	TRBD2	TRBJ2-7	NA	TGTGCCAGCAGAAAAAGACTAGCGGACTACGAGCAGTACTTC	CASRKRLADYEQYF
TRBV28	TRBD1	TRBJ1-5	NA	TGTGCCAGCCAAGACAGGGGGTATCAGCCCCAGCATTTT	CASQDRGYQPQHF
TRBV7-3	NA	TRBJ1-6	NA	TGTGCCAGCAGCTTAACGGCAGGGAAGAATTCACCCCTCCACTTT	CASSLTAGKNSPLHF
TRBV5-1	NA	TRBJ2-7	NA	TGCGCCAGCAGCTACGGGGACTACGAGCAGTACTTC	CASSYGDYEQYF
TRBV7-8	TRBD2	TRBJ2-7	NA	TGTGCCAGCAGCCTCCCTCGATTTCGACTAGCGGGAGTGAAGTACGAGCAGTACTTC	CASSLPRFRLAGVKYEQYF
TRBV19	TRBD2	TRBJ2-1	NA	TGTGCCAGTAGTATAGGAGCGGGAGGGCACGCCTACAATGAGCAGTTCTTC	CASSIGAGGHAYNEQFF
TRBV27	TRBD2	TRBJ2-3	NA	TGTGCCAGCCGGGGAGCGGGGGGCGGATATACGCAGTATTTT	CASRGAGGGYTQYF
TRBV9	TRBD2	TRBJ2-1	NA	TGTGCCAGCAGCCCCCGTTGGCTAGCGGACAATGAGCAGTTCTTC	CASSPRWLADNEQFF
TRBV2	NA	TRBJ1-1	NA	TGTGCCAGCAGTGTCGAAGGGGAGGTCACTGAAGCTTTCTTT	CASSVEGEVTEAFF
TRBV18	NA	TRBJ2-1	NA	TGTGCCAGCTCACTGGGCTCCGCGAGCTTCGATGAGCAGTTCTTC	CASSLGSASFDEQFF
TRBV18	NA	TRBJ1-5	NA	TGTGCCAGCTCACCGAGGGGGGGGGACAATCAGCCCCAGCATTTT	CASSPRGGDNQPQHF
TRBV10-3	TRBD1	TRBJ2-3	once	TGTGCCATCAGTAGCCCCGGGACAGGGAGCACAGATACGCAGTATTTT	CAISSPGTGSTDTQYF
TRBV19	NA	TRBJ1-5	NA	TGTGCCAGTAGTATGGAAGGGGTTCGGCCCCAGCATTTT	CASSMEGVRPQHF
TRBV2	TRBD2	TRBJ2-7	NA	TGTGCCAGCGGTCGGGGGCCTAGCGGGATTTACGAACAGTACTTC	CASGRGPSGIYEQYF
TRBV9	NA	TRBJ2-1	NA	TGTGCCAGCAGCGTAGGCCAGGGAAACTACAATAAGCAGTTCTTC	CASSVGQGNYNKQFF
TRBV10-1	NA	TRBJ2-3	NA	TGCGCCAGCAGCCCTAGCCGAGCCACAGATACGCAGTATTTT	CASSPSRATDTQYF
TRBV19	TRBD1	TRBJ2-5	NA	TGTGCCAGTAGTCATGCTTCTAGGACAGGGGACGAGACCCAGTACTTC	CASSHASRTGDETQYF
TRBV6-6	TRBD1	TRBJ2-1	NA	TGTGCCAGCACTCTTGGGACAGAGGCTATTGAGCAGTTCTTC	CASTLGTEAIEQFF
TRBV6-5	TRBD2	TRBJ2-7	NA	TGTGCCAGCAGCACCGGGACTAGCTACGAGCAGTACTTC	CASSTGTSYEQYF
TRBV21-1	NA	TRBJ2-7	NA	TGTGCCAGCAGCAAAGAGGCGGGAGTTTCGTACGAGCAGTACTTC	CASSKEAGVSYEQYF
TRBV30	NA	TRBJ2-6	NA	TGTGCCTGGAGTGAGCCGGTGGCTGGGGCCAACGTCCTGACTTTC	CAWSEPVAGANVLTF
TRBV6-5	NA	TRBJ2-2	NA	TGTGCCAGCAGTTATCAGGAGGACCCCGGGGAGCTGTTTTTT	CASSYQEDPGELFF
TRBV29-1	TRBD2	TRBJ2-7	NA	TGCAGCGTTGACTCGGGGGGACCCTCCTACGAGCAGTACTTC	CSVDSGGPSYEQYF
TRBV7-3	NA	TRBJ2-1	NA	TGTGCCAGCAGTCGCAATTCAGTCTCCTACAATGAGCAGTTCTTC	CASSRNSVSYNEQFF
TRBV9	TRBD1	TRBJ1-3	NA	TGTGCCAGCAGCCACGGGACAGCCTCTGGAAACACCATATATTTT	CASSHGTASGNTIYF
TRBV30	NA	TRBJ1-5	NA	TGTGCCTGGAGTGTACAGGGAGATCAGCCCCAGCATTTT	CAWSVQGDQPQHF
TRBV30	NA	TRBJ2-2	NA	TGTGCCTGGACCCGGCAGGGATACACCGGGGAGCTGTTTTTT	CAWTRQGYTGELFF
TRBV28	TRBD1	TRBJ1-2	NA	TGTGCCAGCAGTACGGACGGACAGGGAACTTATGGCTACACCTTC	CASSTDGQGTYGYTF
TRBV29-1	TRBD2	TRBJ2-3	NA	TGCAGCGTTACTAGCGGGAGGACCCTCTTTCAGTATTTT	CSVTSGRTLFQYF
TRBV5-6	NA	TRBJ2-7	NA	TGTGCCAGCAGCTCTCTAGCGAACGAGCAGTACTTC	CASSSLANEQYF
TRBV4-1	NA	TRBJ1-1	once	TGCGCCAGCAGCCCTGTCCAGGGGTTGAACACTGAAGCTTTCTTT	CASSPVQGLNTEAFF
TRBV7-9	NA	TRBJ2-7	NA	TGTGCCAGCAGCTCCCTGGAGGGAACCTACGAGCAGTACTTC	CASSSLEGTYEQYF
TRBV7-2	TRBD2	TRBJ2-1	once	TGTGCCAGCAGCTTAGTTGGCCTAGCGGGAGGTAGTGAGCAGTTCTTC	CASSLVGLAGGSEQFF
TRBV5-1	TRBD2	TRBJ2-5	NA	TGCGCCAGCAGCCTACAGACTAGCGGGAGCGGGGAGACCCAGTACTTC	CASSLQTSGSGETQYF
TRBV5-1	NA	TRBJ2-6	once	TGCGCCAGCAGCTTGACTCTCCCCTCTGGGGCCAACGTCCTGACTTTC	CASSLTLPSGANVLTF
TRBV5-1	TRBD1	TRBJ2-5	NA	TGCGCCAGCAGCCCTATCACAGGGGGCCAAGAGATCCAGTACTTC	CASSPITGGQEIQYF
TRBV29-1	NA	TRBJ2-3	NA	TGCAGCGCCCAGGTGGGCACAGATACGCAGTATTTT	CSAQVGTDTQYF
TRBV5-4	TRBD1	TRBJ2-5	NA	TGTGCCAGCAGCTTGGGACAGGGGAGGGAGACCCAGTACTTC	CASSLGQGRETQYF